The 28 T cell receptor beta chains reported below all come from one sample, sequenced in a study of T cells in Graves' hyperthyroidism and ophthalmopathy. The CDR3 regions of TCR beta were amplified from RNA transcripts. The TCR CDR3 was amplified in a first-round RT-PCR using the HTBI primer set. MiXCR was run by TCRdb on the multiplex PCR reads, yielding one entry per CDR3 protein. This sample has a few hundred thousand distinct CDR3 sequences, with roughly 14% found just once. Sequencing was performed on blood. Receptors were obtained from a woman in her thirties with Graves' hyperthyroidism that later progressed to Graves' ophthalmopathy.

This clonotype was observed many times. The rearrangement joins TRBV28 to TRBJ2-7; 8 nucleotides agree with TRBD2. From germline, CDR1 is MDHEN and CDR2 SYDVKM. Trimming removed 2 bases from V and 4 bases from J; junction bases left unmatched: 7. This CDR3 spans 15 amino acids. In DNA, the CDR3 is TGTGCCAGCAGTTTAAGGCGACTAGCGCATTACGAGCAGTACTTC. This sequence encodes CASSLRRLAHYEQYF.

In its sample, this clonotype was seen many times. CDR3 protein: CASRGSSTEAFF. Written as DNA, the CDR3 is TGTGCCAGCAGGGGGAGCTCCACTGAAGCTTTCTTT. The V gene is TRBV27, the J gene TRBJ1-1; no clear D gene. Trimming took 6 bases from V and 4 from J, leaving 9 bases between them. Germline CDR1 MNHEY, CDR2 SMNVEV (reference sequence). The CDR3 contains 12 residues.

This clonotype was recorded a few times. The rearrangement joins TRBV7-9 to TRBJ1-2; 9 bases match TRBD1. J was trimmed by 4 bases and V by 5 bases; bases with no gene match: 5. In germline, CDR1 is SEHNR, CDR2 FQNEAQ (reference sequence). The CDR3 length is 14 residues. The CDR3 coding sequence is TGTGCCAGCAGCCGGGACAGGGATCCCTATGGCTACACCTTC. As protein: CASSRDRDPYGYTF.

At least ten counts were recorded for this clonotype. The gene calls are TRBV6-1 and TRBJ1-4; D remains unclear. V dropped 3 bases and J dropped 0 bases, with 8 bases sitting between them. Germline V CDR1 and CDR2: MNHNS, SASEGT. The CDR3 covers 15 residues. The CDR3 DNA sequence: TGTGCCAGCAGTGACCACCTTGCAACTAATGAAAAACTGTTTTTT. Amino acid sequence: CASSDHLATNEKLFF.

This clonotype was found a few times. The V gene is TRBV20-1, the J gene TRBJ1-1; the D is unclear. Deletions cut 5 bases from V and 1 base from J, with 11 bases between. Germline CDR1 and CDR2: DFQATT and SNEGSKA (reference sequence). The CDR3 has 13 amino acids. The CDR3 protein is CSACDNPNTEAFF. The CDR3, as DNA: TGCAGTGCTTGTGACAACCCGAACACTGAAGCTTTCTTT.

Note on this clonotype: This may arise from a read error, as a much more abundant clone is one base away. The chain recombines TRBV4-1 with TRBJ2-5; TRBD2 might be the D (5 bases). Germline V gives CDR1 MGHRA, CDR2 YSYEKL. The CDR3 extends over 16 amino acids. CDR3 region: CASSQLGVTSQEAQYF. The CDR3 region has the DNA TGCGCCAGCAGCCAGTTGGGAGTAACGTCCCAAGAGGCCCAGTACTTC.

This clonotype was observed many times. The chain has TRBV12-3 or TRBV12-4 and TRBJ2-1; 7 bases align to TRBD2. J gave up 10 bases and V 4 bases, and 1 base lay outside the gene matches. The length of the CDR3 is 11 residues. As DNA, the CDR3 is TGTGCCAGCAGTTGGCGGGGGGAGCAGTTCTTC. Its translation is CASSWRGEQFF.

This clonotype showed up just a few times. This rearrangement joins TRBV30 to TRBJ1-5; D gene unclear. Per germline, CDR1 GTSNPN and CDR2 SVGIG (reference sequence). The V gene lost 2 bases and the J gene lost 0 bases, with 8 bases spanning the gap. The CDR3 spans 14 residues. The CDR3 protein is CAWSSQASNQPQHF. The CDR3 coding sequence is TGTGCCTGGAGTTCTCAGGCTAGCAATCAGCCCCAGCATTTT.

The gene calls are TRBV5-6 and TRBJ2-7, with TRBD1 identical over 9 bases. The V gene end was trimmed by 4 bases and the J gene end by 8 bases; junction bases not matched to a gene: 13. The CDR3 is 15 amino acids. The germline V gene encodes CDR1 SGHDT and CDR2 YYEEEE. The CDR3 nucleotides read TGTGCCAGCAGCCACCCCAGGGACAGGGACGGGAAGCAGTACTTC. Amino acids: CASSHPRDRDGKQYF.

Details on this clonotype: A read error is possible here, since a much larger clone lies one base away. The chain links TRBV11-3 to TRBJ2-2; TRBD1 matches 7 bases. This CDR3 has 15 residues. CDR1 SGHNT and CDR2 YENEEA come from the germline V gene. CDR3 residues: CASSFGTANTAELFF. CDR3 nucleotide sequence: TGTGCCAGCAGCTTCGGGACAGCGAACACCGCGGAGCTGTTTTTT.

Of note for this clonotype: Germline is not matched at one junction end, which may reflect a read error. V usage is TRBV5-1 and J usage is TRBJ2-2; 7 positions agree with TRBD1. The CDR3 length is 13 residues. Per germline, CDR1 SGHRS and CDR2 YFSETQ. The chain's CDR3 is CASRGTDLGEPFF. CDR3 nucleotides: TGCGCCAGCAGGGGGACAGACCTCGGGGAGCCGTTTTTT. The whole variable domain, remainder taken from reference TRBV5-1 and TRBJ2-2, is KAGVTQTPRYLIKTRGQQVTLSCSPISGHRSVSWYQQTPGQGLQFLFEYFSETQRNKGNFPGRFSGRQFSNSRSEMNVSTLELGDSALYLCASRGTDLGEPFFGEGSRLTVL.

With regard to this clonotype: Since a much larger clone is just one base distant, this may be a read error. The chain links TRBV7-2 to TRBJ2-7, with 8 nucleotides matching TRBD1. J lost 0 bases, V lost 5 bases, and 6 bases had no gene match. The CDR3 loop spans 15 amino acids. Per germline, CDR1 SGHTA and CDR2 FQGNSA. The CDR3 bases are TGTGCCAGCAGCCGAAGACAGGGGAGCTCCTACGAGCAGTACTTC. Amino acids: CASSRRQGSSYEQYF. Together with reference TRBV7-2 and TRBJ2-7, the CDR3 gives the full variable domain: GAGVSQSPSNKVTEKGKDVELRCDPISGHTALYWYRQSLGQGLEFLIYFQGNSAPDKSGLPSDRFSAERTGGSVSTLTIQRTQQEDSAVYLCASSRRQGSSYEQYFGPGTRLTVT.

This clonotype occurred many times. The chain couples TRBV29-1 to TRBJ2-2; D not resolved. Trimming stripped 1 base from V and 1 base from J, with 4 bases between. The V gene's germline CDR1 is SQVTM and CDR2 ANQGSEA. The CDR3 has 13 residues. CDR3 in amino acids: CSVEVQNTGELFF. CDR3 sequence (DNA): TGCAGCGTTGAAGTACAGAACACCGGGGAGCTGTTTTTT.

The chain carries TRBV10-3 and TRBJ1-2, with D possibly matching TRBD1 (6 bases). The V end lost 0 bases, the J end lost 0 bases, and 11 bases lay between the germline ends. The germline gives CDR1 ENHRY, CDR2 SYGVKD. The CDR3 runs 16 residues. The CDR3 DNA is TGTGCCATCAGTGAGTCGGAGGACAGCCCTAACTATGGCTACACCTTC. Protein: CAISESEDSPNYGYTF.

The table lists this clonotype with a few counts. This chain connects TRBV30 to TRBJ2-3; TRBD2 agrees at 7 bases. The germline V gene encodes CDR1 GTSNPN and CDR2 SVGIG (reference sequence). The junction had 12 bases not matched to a gene; V was cut back by 2 bases and J by 1 base. CDR3 length: 17 residues. The CDR3 protein is CAWSFAGVDDGTDTQYF. In DNA form, the CDR3 reads TGTGCCTGGAGTTTCGCGGGAGTGGATGATGGCACAGATACGCAGTATTTT.

On this clonotype itself: In this CDR3 the conserved last residue, phenylalanine or tryptophan, is missing, so a read error is likely. This chain connects TRBV6-2 or TRBV6-3 to TRBJ2-7; TRBD2 might be the D (6 bases). Per the germline V gene, CDR1 is MNHEY and CDR2 is SVGEGT. The CDR3 spans 13 residues. The germline V and J ends were trimmed by 7 bases and 1 base, with 11 bases remaining between them. The CDR3 region has the DNA TGTGCCAGCACTCGGGAGATATCCTACGAGCAGTACCTC. This gives the protein CASTREISYEQYL.

Many counts were recorded for this clonotype. CDR3 loop: CASSYSRDTQYF. The CDR3 DNA reads TGTGCCAGCAGTTACTCCAGAGATACGCAGTATTTT. This chain connects TRBV6-5 to TRBJ2-3, with no clear D. The ends were cut back, 0 bases at V and 5 bases at J, with 3 bases in the middle. The length of the CDR3 is 12 residues. From germline, CDR1 is MNHEY and CDR2 SVGAGI.

This clonotype was found many times. The CDR3 here is CASSFELDTQYF. CDR3 DNA: TGTGCCAGCAGCTTCGAGCTGGATACGCAGTATTTT. The rearrangement uses TRBV5-5 and TRBJ2-3, with unresolved D. From germline, CDR1 is SGHKS and CDR2 YYEKEE (reference sequence). This CDR3 has 12 amino acids. V was cut by 2 bases and J by 6 bases, with 7 bases left in between.

The table lists this clonotype with a few counts. This chain joins TRBV6-2 or TRBV6-3 and TRBJ1-2; D not certain. The CDR3 extends over 15 amino acids. Germline lookup yields CDR1 MNHEY and CDR2 SVGEGT. Trimming cost V 0 bases and J 4 bases, with 12 bases left between them. The DNA for the CDR3 is TGTGCCAGCAGTTACTCGTCCCCGGTGGGCTATGGCTACACCTTC. Protein product: CASSYSSPVGYGYTF.

J is TRBJ2-7 and V is TRBV18; D not certain. Germline V gene lookup returns CDR1 KGHSH and CDR2 LQKENI. The V end was cut by 3 bases, the J end by 3 bases, with 9 bases between. The CDR3 runs 13 residues. The CDR3 bases are TGTGCCAGCTCACCCACCAGAGACTACGAGCAGTACTTC. Translated: CASSPTRDYEQYF.

Notes on this clonotype: This could be a read error, since a much larger clone is one nucleotide away. The rearrangement joins TRBV3-1 to TRBJ1-4; D is unresolved. The CDR3 contains 13 residues. Germline V gene lookup returns CDR1 LGHDT and CDR2 YNNKEL (reference sequence). For the CDR3, the DNA is TGTGCCAGCAGCCAACCAACTAATGAAAGACTGTTTTTT. This encodes CASSQPTNERLFF.

This clonotype showed up many times. V is TRBV12-5 and J is TRBJ1-6; 10 bases line up with TRBD1. J gave up 9 bases and V 1 base, and 6 bases lay outside the gene matches. The CDR3 contains 16 residues. CDR1 and CDR2 (germline): LGHNT, FRNRAP. The CDR3 DNA is TGTGCTAGTGGTTTGGCCACCGGGACAGGGGTTTCACCCCTCCACTTT. Its translation is CASGLATGTGVSPLHF.

This clonotype was seen more than once but under ten times. V is TRBV7-2 and J is TRBJ2-7, with 13 nucleotides matching TRBD2. The germline CDR1 and CDR2 sequences are SGHTA and FQGNSA. V was clipped by 7 bases and J by 2 bases; unmatched bases: 5. This CDR3 spans 15 amino acids. The CDR3 sequence: CASTTGLAGTYEQYF. The CDR3 DNA reads as TGTGCCAGCACCACGGGACTAGCGGGAACCTACGAGCAGTACTTC.

This clonotype was recorded many times. Here the CDR3 reads CASVGALSYEQYF. CDR3 nucleotide sequence: TGTGCCAGCGTCGGGGCACTTTCCTACGAGCAGTACTTC. The gene calls are TRBV7-2 and TRBJ2-7; possibly TRBD1 or TRBD2 for D (5 bases each). Germline CDR1 SGHTA, CDR2 FQGNSA. Trimming pared 8 bases from V and 1 base from J, leaving 12 bases between. The CDR3 extends over 13 amino acids.

This clonotype was seen repeatedly, ten times or more. CDR3 coding DNA: TGTGCCAGCGCGAGACACGCCAGCTATGGCTACACCTTC. It translates to CASARHASYGYTF. V and J are TRBV28 and TRBJ1-2; D gene ambiguous. The germline V gene encodes CDR1 MDHEN and CDR2 SYDVKM. V lost 8 bases and J 4 bases, leaving 14 bases between the germline ends. This CDR3 is 13 amino acids long.

This clonotype was picked up one time. CDR3 in DNA: TGTGCCAGTAGTCCCAGACTAGCGGGAGAGGGCCGTTCCCACGAGCAGTACTTC. Its translation: CASSPRLAGEGRSHEQYF. The chain couples TRBV19 to TRBJ2-7, with TRBD2 matching over 12 bases. This CDR3 contains 18 residues. Per the germline V gene, CDR1 is LNHDA and CDR2 is SQIVND (reference sequence). Trimming at V came to 5 bases and at J to 5 bases, leaving 16 bases not matched to a gene. The variable domain in full, completed from reference TRBV19 and TRBJ2-7, reads DGGITQSPKYLFRKEGQNVTLSCEQNLNHDAMYWYRQDPGQGLRLIYYSQIVNDFQKGDIAEGYSVSREKKESFPLTVTSAQKNPTAFYLCASSPRLAGEGRSHEQYFGPGTRLTVT.

This chain connects TRBV25-1 to TRBJ1-2; TRBD1 might be the D (5 bases). The length of the CDR3 is 14 residues. Trimming removed 4 bases at V and 3 bases at J, with 12 bases between. The germline gives CDR1 MGHDK, CDR2 SYGVNS. CDR3 nucleotide sequence: TGTGCCAGCAGTGCAGGGAGCAGGGACTATGGCTACACCTTC. Residues: CASSAGSRDYGYTF.

This clonotype showed up just a few times. This chain joins TRBV4-3 and TRBJ2-1; the match to TRBD1 covers 8 bases. The CDR3 loop spans 20 amino acids. The V segment lost 0 bases and the J segment 4 bases; nucleotides outside the gene matches: 17. Germline lookup yields CDR1 LGHNA and CDR2 YSLEER. The chain's CDR3 is CASSQDGFSTWDRNYNEQFF. The CDR3 nucleotides read TGCGCCAGCAGCCAAGACGGTTTTAGCACATGGGACAGGAATTACAATGAGCAGTTCTTC.